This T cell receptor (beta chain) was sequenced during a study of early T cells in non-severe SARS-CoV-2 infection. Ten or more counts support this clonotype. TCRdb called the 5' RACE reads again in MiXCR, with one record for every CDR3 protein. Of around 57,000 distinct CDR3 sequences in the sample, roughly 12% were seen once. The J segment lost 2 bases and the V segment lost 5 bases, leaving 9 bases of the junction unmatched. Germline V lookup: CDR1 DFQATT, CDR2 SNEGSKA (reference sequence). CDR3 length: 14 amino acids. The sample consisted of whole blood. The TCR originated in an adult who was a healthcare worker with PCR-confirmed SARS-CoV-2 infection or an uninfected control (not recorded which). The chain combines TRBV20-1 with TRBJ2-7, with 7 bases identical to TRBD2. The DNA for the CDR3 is TGCAGTGCTTCGTCAGCGGGACCTACCTACGAGCAGTACTTC. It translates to CSASSAGPTYEQYF.